This T cell receptor beta chain emerged from a study of OX40 agonist ivuxolimab in advanced cancers. Study-wide background: At doses from 0.01 to 10 mg/kg, patients were given intravenous ivuxolimab every 2 weeks.

Produced via immunoSEQ multiplex PCR; TCRdb's table is partial and in-frame only. The sample records about 64,000 clones, about 90% being singletons. The ends were cut back, 6 bases at V and 0 bases at J, with 14 bases in the middle. Germline V lookup: CDR1 ENHRY, CDR2 SYGVKD. CDR3 length: 16 amino acids. In regard to this clone: Its specificity is unknown.

Regarding the study as a whole: The average count of expanded clones was higher among CD8+ T cells than among CD4+.

V gene TRBV10-3 combines with J gene TRBJ1-4; D is undetermined. This TCR was recovered from an adult with an advanced solid tumor such as melanoma, head and neck, liver or kidney cancer. The material was CD4+ or CD8+ T cells sorted from blood, obtained in a trial of the OX40 agonist ivuxolimab. CDR3 sequence reads: CAISLRLLTTNEKLFF. CDR3 bases: TGTGCCATCAGCCTCAGGTTACTTACAACTAATGAAAAACTGTTTTTT.